This entry describes one TCR beta chain. Its antigen remains unidentified. The sample is drawn from a study of shared clonotypes between healthy human individuals. Terminally differentiated effector memory CD45RA+ cells were excluded by CCR7 positive selection of CD45RO-negative cells. The method was immunoSEQ multiplex PCR; TCRdb's version includes in-frame clones alone and lacks a portion of them. The table shows more than 2 million clones, with approximately 94% occurring only once. CDR3 length: 16 residues. The germline CDR1 and CDR2 sequences are LGHNA and YSLEER. Trimming took off 0 bases at V and 1 base at J, with 11 bases between the two ends. Study-level findings and limits: Despite large depth, rarefaction showed incomplete sorted-subset sequencing. It was the few donors that limited the genetic and exposure-history diversity represented.

The sequence derives from a man aged 18 to 35 in good health. Specimen: naive CD8+ T cells sorted from blood. This chain joins TRBV4-3 and TRBJ2-3; D call uncertain. The CDR3 spells CASSQDRPPGTDTQYF. The CDR3 nucleotides are TGCGCCAGCAGCCAAGATCGCCCGCCGGGCACAGATACGCAGTATTTT.